A single sample gave rise to the 3 T cell receptor beta chains below, sequenced in a study of OX40 agonist ivuxolimab in advanced cancers. Only in-frame clones appear in the TCRdb table, and some are missing; sequencing was by immunoSEQ multiplex PCR. The sample consists of around 56,000 clones, 85% to 90% of them appearing once. Sequenced here: CD4+ or CD8+ T cells sorted from blood, sampled in a trial of the OX40 agonist ivuxolimab. These receptors originate from an adult with an advanced solid tumor such as melanoma, head and neck, liver or kidney cancer.

The CDR3 DNA is TGCGCCAGCAGCGGCCGGACAGGGAATAACTACGAGCAGTACTTC. Translated: CASSGRTGNNYEQYF. V gene TRBV5-1 combines with J gene TRBJ2-7, with 8 nucleotides matching TRBD1. The germline V gene encodes CDR1 SGHRS and CDR2 YFSETQ. V lost 4 bases and J lost 3; bases outside the gene matches: 9. CDR3 length: 15 residues.

The gene calls are TRBV5-4 and TRBJ1-6; TRBD1 agrees at 9 bases. V shed 3 bases, J shed 5 bases, and the junction held 3 bases outside the gene matches. Per the germline V gene, CDR1 is SGHNT and CDR2 is YYREEE (reference sequence). This CDR3 is 15 amino acids long. The CDR3 sequence is CASSWGQGNNSPLHF. The DNA of the CDR3 is TGTGCCAGCAGCTGGGGACAGGGCAATAATTCACCCCTCCACTTT. The full variable domain, with the rest looked up from reference TRBV5-4 and TRBJ1-6, is ETGVTQSPTHLIKTRGQQVTLRCSSQSGHNTVSWYQQALGQGPQFIFQYYREEENGRGNFPPRFSGLQFPNYSSELNVNALELDDSALYLCASSWGQGNNSPLHFGNGTRLTVT.

This chain connects TRBV5-1 to TRBJ2-5; TRBD2 aligns across 9 bases. The CDR3 length is 15 residues. Germline-derived CDR1 and CDR2 are SGHRS and YFSETQ. The V gene end was trimmed by 0 bases and the J gene end by 4 bases; junction bases not matched to a gene: 4. As DNA, the CDR3 is TGCGCCAGCAGCTTGGCGACTAGCGGTGGAGAGACCCAGTACTTC. Translating gives CASSLATSGGETQYF.